The 31 T cell receptor beta chains presented below share a single source sample, sequenced in a study of blood T cell repertoires in COVID-19. Some clones are missing from TCRdb's copy, which holds only in-frame ones; the method was immunoSEQ multiplex PCR. The profile shows about 62,000 clones, 86% of them singletons. The sequencing input was peripheral blood. These receptors came from a woman aged 80 or older with acute or convalescent COVID-19.

CDR3 sequence (DNA): TGTGCCAGCAGTGTCCCAGGGGCTAACACAGATACGCAGTATTTT. Amino acid sequence: CASSVPGANTDTQYF. The J gene is TRBJ2-3, the V gene TRBV2; maybe TRBD1 (6 bases). Between the trimmed V and J ends, which lost 4 bases and 2 bases, there was a span of 13 bases. The CDR3 runs to 15 residues. The germline V gene encodes CDR1 SNHLY and CDR2 FYNNEI.

This clone showed up just a few times. The genes are TRBV18 and TRBJ2-2, with 7 bases identical to TRBD1. The V segment lost 1 base and the J segment 0 bases; nucleotides outside the gene matches: 2. There are 16 residues in the CDR3. Germline loops: CDR1 KGHSH, CDR2 LQKENI. DNA for the CDR3: TGTGCCAGCTCACCACAAACAGGGGCGAACACCGGGGAGCTGTTTTTT. Translated, it gives CASSPQTGANTGELFF.

This chain joins TRBV6-2 or TRBV6-3 and TRBJ2-1, with 14 nucleotides matching TRBD2. J gave up 8 bases and V 6 bases, and 12 bases lay outside the gene matches. This CDR3 comprises 17 residues. Germline assignment: CDR1 MNHEY and CDR2 SVGEGT. DNA for the CDR3: TGTGCCAGCAGCCCTTACGGACTAGCGGGAGGAGTCCATGAGCAGTTCTTC. Amino acids: CASSPYGLAGGVHEQFF.

Only a few counts were recorded for this clone. The genes are TRBV6-5 and TRBJ2-7; TRBD1 aligns across 9 bases. This CDR3 contains 13 residues. CDR1 is MNHEY and CDR2 is SVGAGI in the germline V gene. V shed 6 bases, J shed 6 bases, and the junction held 6 bases outside the gene matches. CDR3 region: CASRDRGYSEQYF. CDR3 nucleotide sequence: TGTGCCAGCAGGGACAGGGGCTACAGCGAGCAGTACTTC.

The chain joins TRBV10-3 to TRBJ1-5, with D possibly matching TRBD1 (6 bases). CDR1 and CDR2 (germline): ENHRY, SYGVKD. Trimming left V 8 bases short and J 6 bases short, with 17 bases between. The CDR3 length is 14 residues. The chain's CDR3 is CAISDRTPSQPQHF. In DNA, the CDR3 is TGTGCCATCTCCGACAGGACCCCGAGTCAGCCCCAGCATTTT.

CDR3 in DNA: TGTGCCTGGAGTAAATCGGGTTATGGCTACACCTTC. Its protein product is CAWSKSGYGYTF. The J gene is TRBJ1-2, the V gene TRBV30; D unclear. V was shortened by 2 bases and J by 5 bases, with 9 bases between the two germline ends. CDR3 length: 12 amino acids. Per the germline V gene, CDR1 is GTSNPN and CDR2 is SVGIG (reference sequence).

V gene TRBV4-2 combines with J gene TRBJ1-5, with a tentative D call TRBD1 (5 bases). Looked up from germline, CDR1 is LGHNA and CDR2 is YNFKEQ. The CDR3 has 17 amino acids. V lost 0 bases and J lost 2, with 14 bases in between. CDR3 DNA sequence: TGTGCCAGCAGCCAAGAGCCGGGGGAGATGGGCAATCAGCCCCAGCATTTT. It encodes CASSQEPGEMGNQPQHF.

The chain couples TRBV28 to TRBJ1-5; the D is unclear. The ends were cut back, 6 bases at V and 0 bases at J, with 9 bases in the middle. The V gene's germline CDR1 is MDHEN and CDR2 SYDVKM. The CDR3 consists of 14 residues. In DNA form, the CDR3 reads TGTGCCAGCAGGCGAGGTCTTAGCAATCAGCCCCAGCATTTT. Amino acids: CASRRGLSNQPQHF.

The V gene is TRBV5-4, the J gene TRBJ1-1; no clear D gene. This CDR3 contains 15 residues. The V gene's germline CDR1 is SGHNT and CDR2 YYREEE (reference sequence). V lost 0 bases, J lost 3 bases, and 12 bases lay in between. CDR3 nucleotide sequence: TGTGCCAGCAGCTTGGGGAGAGTTGATCACACTGAAGCTTTCTTT. It codes for CASSLGRVDHTEAFF.

The chain carries TRBV19 and TRBJ2-4, with D maybe TRBD2 (5 bases). The CDR3 sequence is 12 residues long. V lost 5 bases and J lost 6, with 8 bases in between. Germline assignment: CDR1 LNHDA and CDR2 SQIVND (reference sequence). DNA for the CDR3: TGTGCCAGTAGTCCCAGCGGAAACATTCAGTACTTC. This gives the protein CASSPSGNIQYF.

V and J are TRBV28 and TRBJ2-6; TRBD1 aligns across 10 bases. The germline V gene has CDR1 MDHEN and CDR2 SYDVKM. There are 19 residues in the CDR3. Germline trimming cut 7 bases from V and 3 bases from J; bases unmatched to any gene: 15. Here the CDR3 DNA reads TGTGCCAGCACGACCGGGACAGGGGCCTACTCTTTTGGGGCCAACGTCCTGACTTTC. Its translation is CASTTGTGAYSFGANVLTF.

This clone showed up just a few times. J is TRBJ1-2 and V is TRBV11-2; D ambiguous. Per the germline V gene, CDR1 is SGHAT and CDR2 is FQNNGV. Trimming removed 4 bases from V and 2 bases from J, with 14 bases in between. The CDR3 contains 15 residues. DNA for the CDR3: TGTGCCAGCAGCTCGGTAAGGAGCTGGAACTATGGCTACACCTTC. Residues: CASSSVRSWNYGYTF.

The chain recombines TRBV2 with TRBJ2-2; D might be TRBD1 (6 bases). V dropped 7 bases and J dropped 3 bases, with 15 bases sitting between them. The CDR3 loop spans 15 amino acids. Germline V gene data show CDR1 as SNHLY and CDR2 as FYNNEI. The CDR3 sequence is CASKFQGQDTGELFF. The CDR3 DNA reads as TGTGCCAGCAAATTCCAGGGACAAGACACCGGGGAGCTGTTTTTT.

The chain is built from TRBV6-5 and TRBJ1-2; no definite D call. Looked up from germline, CDR1 is MNHEY and CDR2 is SVGAGI. This CDR3 is built from 13 residues. V was cut by 5 bases and J by 2 bases, with 9 bases left in between. The CDR3 loop is CASSTEQNYGYTF. CDR3 in DNA: TGTGCCAGCAGTACGGAGCAGAACTATGGCTACACCTTC.

The gene calls are TRBV3-1 (or the pseudogene TRBV3-2) and TRBJ1-4, with 7 bases aligning to TRBD1. Germline V lookup: CDR1 LGHDT, CDR2 YNNKEL (reference sequence). The CDR3 sequence is 13 residues long. V shed 7 bases and J 14 bases; nucleotides not matched to a gene: 13. CDR3 bases: TGTGCCAGCAAAGGACAGGCCGGCTTTGAGCTGTTTTTT. Its translation is CASKGQAGFELFF.

The genes are TRBV10-3 and TRBJ2-1; unclear D gene. The CDR3 consists of 11 residues. V lost 10 bases and J 4 bases, leaving 8 bases between the germline ends. The V gene's germline CDR1 is ENHRY and CDR2 SYGVKD. CDR3 amino acids: CASMEYNEQFF. The CDR3 nucleotides are TGTGCCAGCATGGAGTACAATGAGCAGTTCTTC.

This rearrangement joins TRBV5-1 to TRBJ2-7, with a weak D call TRBD1 (5 bases). V shed 4 bases and J shed 6 bases, with 23 bases lying between them. Germline-derived CDR1 and CDR2 are SGHRS and YFSETQ. CDR3 size: 16 residues. CDR3 DNA sequence: TGCGCCAGCAGCATCGACCCGCAGGGTTTAGTTGGCGAGCAGTACTTC. Amino acids: CASSIDPQGLVGEQYF. Full variable domain (rest looked up from reference TRBV5-1 and TRBJ2-7): KAGVTQTPRYLIKTRGQQVTLSCSPISGHRSVSWYQQTPGQGLQFLFEYFSETQRNKGNFPGRFSGRQFSNSRSEMNVSTLELGDSALYLCASSIDPQGLVGEQYFGPGTRLTVT.

The rearrangement links TRBV28 to TRBJ1-5; no clear D gene. Trimming pared 8 bases from V and 4 bases from J, leaving 15 bases between. There are 14 residues in the CDR3. Per germline, CDR1 MDHEN and CDR2 SYDVKM. CDR3 sequence: CASSSPPGNQPQHF. The CDR3, as DNA: TGTGCCAGCTCCAGCCCACCGGGTAATCAGCCCCAGCATTTT.

This clone was observed once. J is TRBJ1-3 and V is TRBV10-2; no firm D call. Between the trimmed V and J ends, which lost 6 bases and 0 bases, there was a span of 12 bases. Looked up from germline, CDR1 is WSHSY and CDR2 is SAAADI. The CDR3 extends over 15 amino acids. The CDR3 protein is CASRPPGFSGNTIYF. The CDR3 bases are TGCGCCAGCAGGCCTCCAGGATTCTCTGGAAACACCATATATTTT.

The rearrangement links TRBV27 to TRBJ2-2, with TRBD2 identical over 7 bases. Germline CDR1 reads MNHEY; CDR2 reads SMNVEV (reference sequence). V lost 6 bases to trimming and J lost 4 bases; unmatched junction nucleotides: 8. The CDR3 extends over 15 amino acids. As DNA, the CDR3 is TGTGCCAGCAGGCCCGGCGGGACTACCACCGGGGAGCTGTTTTTT. This encodes CASRPGGTTTGELFF.

This clone showed up just once. This rearrangement joins TRBV19 to TRBJ1-3, with a tentative D call TRBD1 (5 bases). V lost 3 bases, J lost 1 base, and 10 bases lay in between. The CDR3 spans 15 residues. CDR1 and CDR2 from the germline V gene are LNHDA and SQIVND (reference sequence). CDR3 residues: CASSMARASGNTIYF. The CDR3 DNA is TGTGCCAGTAGTATGGCCAGGGCGTCTGGAAACACCATATATTTT.

The chain joins TRBV5-4 to TRBJ1-3, with unresolved D. Trimming removed 2 bases at V and 0 bases at J, with 6 bases between. This CDR3 has 14 amino acids. Germline CDR1 is SGHNT and CDR2 is YYREEE (reference sequence). The CDR3 DNA sequence: TGTGCCAGCAGCTTTACTGGCTCTGGAAACACCATATATTTT. As protein: CASSFTGSGNTIYF.

This rearrangement joins TRBV4-1 to TRBJ2-2; no clear D gene. CDR3 length: 16 residues. Germline V gene sequence: CDR1 MGHRA, CDR2 YSYEKL. The V and J ends lost 0 bases and 2 bases respectively, with 10 bases between them. The CDR3 loop reads CASSQDMRINTGELFF. The CDR3 bases are TGCGCCAGCAGCCAAGATATGAGGATAAACACCGGGGAGCTGTTTTTT.

This rearrangement joins TRBV4-1 to TRBJ1-1; no definite D call. CDR1 is MGHRA and CDR2 is YSYEKL in the germline V gene. The CDR3 is 14 residues long. The V end was cut by 4 bases, the J end by 0 bases, with 9 bases between. CDR3 residues: CASSPVAVNTEAFF. Written as DNA, the CDR3 is TGCGCCAGCAGCCCGGTGGCGGTGAACACTGAAGCTTTCTTT.

The chain employs TRBV29-1 and TRBJ1-2, with D tentatively TRBD1 (5 bases). V lost 0 bases and J 3 bases, leaving 8 bases between the germline ends. CDR1 and CDR2 (germline): SQVTM, ANQGSEA. This CDR3 region has 13 residues. CDR3 coding DNA: TGCAGCGTTGAAGACAGGGTTTACTATGGCTACACCTTC. It yields the protein CSVEDRVYYGYTF.

The chain employs TRBV6-5 and TRBJ2-6; the D gene is possibly TRBD1 (6 bases). V lost 6 bases, J lost 3 bases, and 12 bases lay in between. Germline V gene data show CDR1 as MNHEY and CDR2 as SVGAGI. The CDR3 length is 15 residues. The CDR3 protein is CASRKNRDGANVLTF. As DNA, the CDR3 is TGTGCCAGCAGGAAGAACAGGGATGGGGCCAACGTCCTGACTTTC.

The DNA of the CDR3 is TGTGCCAGCAGCTTATGGGGGGAGCAAGAGACCCAGTACTTC. This codes for CASSLWGEQETQYF. The J gene is TRBJ2-5, the V gene TRBV7-9, with D possibly TRBD2 on 6 matching bases. The V end was cut by 2 bases, the J end by 2 bases, with 9 bases between. The germline gives CDR1 SEHNR, CDR2 FQNEAQ (reference sequence). This CDR3 region has 14 residues. Full variable domain (outside the CDR3, taken from reference TRBV7-9 and TRBJ2-5): DTGVSQNPRHKITKRGQNVTFRCDPISEHNRLYWYRQTLGQGPEFLTYFQNEAQLEKSRLLSDRFSAERPKGSFSTLEIQRTEQGDSAMYLCASSLWGEQETQYFGPGTRLLVL.

This chain joins TRBV19 and TRBJ1-2; TRBD1 aligns across 9 bases. Germline lookup yields CDR1 LNHDA and CDR2 SQIVND (reference sequence). The ends lost 4 bases at V and 1 base at J; junction bases unmatched: 1. The CDR3 contains 14 residues. CDR3 in DNA: TGTGCCAGTAGTACGGACAGGGGTAACTATGGCTACACCTTC. Translated: CASSTDRGNYGYTF.

The CDR3 protein is CASSSQGSQETQYF. CDR3 in DNA: TGTGCCAGCAGCTCACAGGGTAGCCAAGAGACCCAGTACTTC. The chain couples TRBV7-2 to TRBJ2-5, with D tentatively TRBD1 (6 bases). The length of the CDR3 is 14 residues. V shed 4 bases and J shed 1 base, with 10 bases lying between them. Per germline, CDR1 SGHTA and CDR2 FQGNSA.

This chain links TRBV6-1 with TRBJ1-4; D gene unclear. Looked up from germline, CDR1 is MNHNS and CDR2 is SASEGT. This CDR3 spans 14 amino acids. The V and J ends lost 2 bases and 4 bases respectively, with 8 bases between them. CDR3 amino acids: CASSEYSYNEKLFF. The CDR3 coding sequence is TGTGCCAGCAGTGAATACAGCTATAATGAAAAACTGTTTTTT.

This clone has a handful of counts. The genes are TRBV2 and TRBJ1-5; D call uncertain. The CDR3 spans 14 residues. V shed 2 bases and J shed 4 bases, with 9 bases lying between them. Looked up from germline, CDR1 is SNHLY and CDR2 is FYNNEI. Here the CDR3 reads CASSESRMNQPQHF. CDR3 bases: TGTGCCAGCAGTGAAAGCAGGATGAATCAGCCCCAGCATTTT.